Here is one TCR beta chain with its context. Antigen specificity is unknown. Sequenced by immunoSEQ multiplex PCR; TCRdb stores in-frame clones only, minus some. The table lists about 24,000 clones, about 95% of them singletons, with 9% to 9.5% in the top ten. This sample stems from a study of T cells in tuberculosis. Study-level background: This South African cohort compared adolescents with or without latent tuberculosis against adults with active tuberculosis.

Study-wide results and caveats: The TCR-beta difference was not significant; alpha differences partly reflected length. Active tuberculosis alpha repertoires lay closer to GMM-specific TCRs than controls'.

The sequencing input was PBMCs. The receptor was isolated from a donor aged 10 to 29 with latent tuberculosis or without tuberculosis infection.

In DNA, the CDR3 is TGTGCCAGCAGCTCAGCGGGACCCTTGGAAGATACGCAGTATTTT. Its translation: CASSSAGPLEDTQYF. The rearrangement links TRBV9 to TRBJ2-3; 7 bases are a match to TRBD2. This CDR3 comprises 15 residues. Germline V gene sequence: CDR1 SGDLS, CDR2 YYNGEE. Trimming at V came to 4 bases and at J to 5 bases, leaving 10 bases not matched to a gene.